The 21 T cell receptor beta chains below were found in one sample sequenced in a study of blood T cell repertoires in COVID-19. Profiling relied on immunoSEQ multiplex PCR, and the TCRdb table lists in-frame clones only, not all of them. The sample contains some 110,000 clones, over 80% of which appear only once. Sequencing was carried out using PBMCs or T cells enriched from blood (not recorded which). These TCRs come from a woman in her thirties who had recovered from COVID-19.

This clone was counted only a few times. The J gene is TRBJ2-7, the V gene TRBV4-2; 8 nucleotides agree with TRBD2. The ends lost 0 bases at V and 0 bases at J; junction bases unmatched: 1. This CDR3 is 15 amino acids long. Germline loops: CDR1 LGHNA, CDR2 YNFKEQ. CDR3 loop: CASSQESGSSYEQYF. The CDR3 DNA follows: TGTGCCAGCAGCCAAGAAAGCGGGAGCTCCTACGAGCAGTACTTC.

The chain joins TRBV18 to TRBJ2-7; perhaps TRBD2 as D (6 bases). Germline loops: CDR1 KGHSH, CDR2 LQKENI. Trimming left V 3 bases short and J 6 bases short, with 15 bases between. The CDR3 extends over 14 amino acids. The CDR3 reads CASSPKGGPGEQYF. Here the CDR3 DNA reads TGTGCCAGCTCACCCAAAGGAGGGCCCGGCGAGCAGTACTTC.

This sequence joins TRBV2 and TRBJ1-5, with D possibly matching TRBD1 (6 bases). The CDR3 spans 12 residues. The V and J ends lost 8 bases and 4 bases respectively, with 9 bases between them. Germline CDR1 is SNHLY and CDR2 is FYNNEI. The CDR3 spells CASYRVNQPQHF. CDR3 DNA sequence: TGTGCCAGCTACAGGGTGAATCAGCCCCAGCATTTT.

The chain uses TRBV6-2 or TRBV6-3 and TRBJ2-1; TRBD2 matches at 7 bases. Germline V gene data show CDR1 as MNHEY and CDR2 as SVGEGT. The CDR3 length is 15 residues. The junction had 12 bases not matched to a gene; V was cut back by 5 bases and J by 8 bases. The CDR3 region has the DNA TGTGCCAGCAGTCCCCAGAGACTAGCTCGTTATGAGCAGTTCTTC. It is translated as CASSPQRLARYEQFF.

This clone was counted between two and nine times. The V call is TRBV7-2, the J call TRBJ2-2; D is unresolved. Germline V gene lookup returns CDR1 SGHTA and CDR2 FQGNSA. V lost 8 bases and J 0 bases, leaving 13 bases between the germline ends. This CDR3 contains 15 residues. This CDR3 reads CASSRLPANTGELFF. Written as DNA, the CDR3 is TGTGCCAGCTCGAGACTCCCGGCGAACACCGGGGAGCTGTTTTTT.

J is TRBJ2-7 and V is TRBV11-2, with unresolved D. This CDR3 has 15 residues. The germline gives CDR1 SGHAT, CDR2 FQNNGV. V lost 0 bases, J lost 3 bases, and 12 bases lay in between. The CDR3: CASSLDTPGHYEQYF. DNA of the CDR3: TGTGCCAGCAGCTTAGATACTCCAGGCCACTACGAGCAGTACTTC.

The chain joins TRBV25-1 to TRBJ1-2; D gene unclear. V lost 3 bases, J lost 1 base, and 6 bases lay in between. This CDR3 has 13 amino acids. Germline V gene sequence: CDR1 MGHDK, CDR2 SYGVNS. CDR3 sequence reads: CASSDGGNYGYTF. CDR3 nucleotides: TGTGCCAGCAGTGACGGAGGTAACTATGGCTACACCTTC.

This clone was detected a few times. The gene calls are TRBV4-2 and TRBJ2-5; no definite D call. The germline V and J ends were trimmed by 0 bases and 4 bases, with 6 bases remaining between them. This CDR3 spans 13 amino acids. Germline CDR1 LGHNA, CDR2 YNFKEQ. This CDR3 reads CASSQDIRETQYF. The DNA of the CDR3 is TGTGCCAGCAGCCAAGATATTCGAGAGACCCAGTACTTC.

The chain recombines TRBV7-8 with TRBJ2-7, with D tentatively TRBD2 (5 bases). This CDR3 is built from 15 residues. Per the germline V gene, CDR1 is SGHVS and CDR2 is FQNEAQ. Trimming stripped 5 bases from V and 0 bases from J, with 14 bases between. CDR3 DNA: TGTGCCAGCAGCCCCCTGTGGGAGAGCTCCTACGAGCAGTACTTC. This codes for CASSPLWESSYEQYF.

The V gene is TRBV5-4, the J gene TRBJ1-2, with unresolved D. CDR1 is SGHNT and CDR2 is YYREEE in the germline V gene (reference sequence). With 1 base removed from V and 1 base from J, the gap between germline ends came to 5 bases. CDR3 length: 13 residues. The CDR3 reads CASSLIGNYGYTF. CDR3 sequence (DNA): TGTGCCAGCAGCTTGATCGGTAACTATGGCTACACCTTC.

The chain employs TRBV9 and TRBJ2-1; D perhaps matches TRBD2 (6 bases). CDR3 size: 15 residues. Trimming pared 0 bases from V and 8 bases from J, leaving 15 bases between. Germline CDR1 is SGDLS and CDR2 is YYNGEE. CDR3 nucleotide sequence: TGTGCCAGCAGCGTAGGCGGGACTTTCAGGGATGAGCAGTTCTTC. This sequence encodes CASSVGGTFRDEQFF.

The chain combines TRBV21-1 with TRBJ2-1; whether TRBD2, the table's D call, matches the DNA was not checked. TRBV21-1 is flagged as a pseudogene. The CDR3 runs 15 residues. CDR3: CASSLTSGDYNEQFF. The CDR3, as DNA: TGTGCCAGCAGCTTGACTAGCGGAGACTACAATGAGCAGTTCTTC.

V gene TRBV5-1 combines with J gene TRBJ1-6; 8 bases map to TRBD1. V was clipped by 4 bases and J by 6 bases; unmatched bases: 3. The CDR3 totals 14 residues. Per the germline V gene, CDR1 is SGHRS and CDR2 is YFSETQ. This CDR3 reads CASSIDRGNSPLHF. The DNA for the CDR3 is TGCGCCAGCAGCATAGACAGGGGTAATTCACCCCTCCACTTT.

V usage is TRBV5-6 and J usage is TRBJ2-3; 9 bases map to TRBD1. V lost 1 base to trimming and J lost 1 base; unmatched junction nucleotides: 1. There are 15 residues in the CDR3. In germline, CDR1 is SGHDT, CDR2 YYEEEE. The CDR3 loop reads CASSLRTGGTDTQYF. For the CDR3, the DNA is TGTGCCAGCAGCTTGCGGACAGGGGGCACAGATACGCAGTATTTT.

V gene TRBV4-1 combines with J gene TRBJ1-1; 7 nucleotides align to TRBD1. V shed 0 bases, J shed 8 bases, and the junction held 15 bases outside the gene matches. The CDR3 totals 17 residues. Germline V gene data show CDR1 as MGHRA and CDR2 as YSYEKL. The CDR3 DNA is TGCGCCAGCAGCCAAGATTTATTCGGTGAGGGGGCAAAGGAAGCTTTCTTT. It yields the protein CASSQDLFGEGAKEAFF.

This chain uses TRBV5-4 with TRBJ2-3; 10 bases agree with TRBD2. Germline lookup yields CDR1 SGHNT and CDR2 YYREEE (reference sequence). The CDR3 covers 15 residues. V shed 4 bases and J 1 base; nucleotides not matched to a gene: 3. The CDR3 nucleotides read TGTGCCAGCAGCATAGCGGGAGGAGGCACAGATACGCAGTATTTT. It is translated as CASSIAGGGTDTQYF. The complete variable domain, with remaining parts taken from reference TRBV5-4 and TRBJ2-3, reads ETGVTQSPTHLIKTRGQQVTLRCSSQSGHNTVSWYQQALGQGPQFIFQYYREEENGRGNFPPRFSGLQFPNYSSELNVNALELDDSALYLCASSIAGGGTDTQYFGPGTRLTVL.

This clone was recorded a few times. DNA of the CDR3: TGTGCCAGCAGTGACTCTAGCGGGAGAGGTGAGCAGTACTTC. Translating gives CASSDSSGRGEQYF. This chain links TRBV6-4 with TRBJ2-7; TRBD2 matches at 9 bases. The CDR3 has 14 residues. V lost 0 bases and J lost 7; bases outside the gene matches: 4. CDR1 and CDR2 from the germline V gene are MRHNA and SNTAGT.

The V call is TRBV24-1, the J call TRBJ1-5; 9 positions agree with TRBD1. Germline CDR1 KGHDR, CDR2 SFDVKD. The ends lost 3 bases at V and 7 bases at J; junction bases unmatched: 9. This CDR3 is 16 amino acids long. CDR3 sequence reads: CATSDPRTGADQPQHF. CDR3 DNA: TGTGCCACCAGTGATCCCAGGACAGGGGCAGACCAGCCCCAGCATTTT.

The rearrangement links TRBV30 to TRBJ2-7, with TRBD2 matching 7 bases. The CDR3 spans 11 residues. Trimming removed 0 bases from V and 7 bases from J; junction bases left unmatched: 0. Germline assignment: CDR1 GTSNPN and CDR2 SVGIG (reference sequence). The CDR3 DNA reads as TGTGCCTGGAGTGTAGCGGGGGAGCAGTACTTC. It yields the protein CAWSVAGEQYF.

The chain uses TRBV29-1 and TRBJ1-2, with 8 bases lining up with TRBD1. The CDR3 loop spans 13 amino acids. V gave up 3 bases and J gave up 7 bases; unmatched junction bases: 7. Germline CDR1 SQVTM, CDR2 ANQGSEA. CDR3 in DNA: TGCAGCGTTGACGGCAGGGGGCTGGCTGGCTACACCTTC. Residues: CSVDGRGLAGYTF.

The chain joins TRBV30 to TRBJ1-3, with D hard to call. The CDR3 extends over 18 amino acids. Trimming took 0 bases from V and 0 from J, leaving 18 bases between them. Germline loops: CDR1 GTSNPN, CDR2 SVGIG (reference sequence). The CDR3 here is CAWSVLWRRERSGNTIYF. CDR3 nucleotides: TGTGCCTGGAGTGTACTCTGGAGGAGGGAGCGCTCTGGAAACACCATATATTTT. Variable domain in full (rest from reference TRBV30 and TRBJ1-3): SQTIHQWPATLVQPVGSPLSLECTVEGTSNPNLYWYRQAAGRGLQLLFYSVGIGQISSEVPQNLSASRPQDRQFILSSKKLLLSDSGFYLCAWSVLWRRERSGNTIYFGEGSWLTVV.